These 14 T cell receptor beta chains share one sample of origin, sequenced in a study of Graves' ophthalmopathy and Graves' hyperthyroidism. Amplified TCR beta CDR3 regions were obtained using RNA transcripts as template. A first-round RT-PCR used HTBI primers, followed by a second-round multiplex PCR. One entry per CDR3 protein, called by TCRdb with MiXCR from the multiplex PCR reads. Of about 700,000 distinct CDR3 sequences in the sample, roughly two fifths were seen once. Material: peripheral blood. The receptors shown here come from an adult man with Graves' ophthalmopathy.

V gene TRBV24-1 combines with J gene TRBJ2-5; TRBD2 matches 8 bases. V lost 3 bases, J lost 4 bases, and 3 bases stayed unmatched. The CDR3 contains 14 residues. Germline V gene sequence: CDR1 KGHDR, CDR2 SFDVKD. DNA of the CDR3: TGTGCCACCAGTGATAGCGGGAGCCCAGAGACCCAGTACTTC. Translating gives CATSDSGSPETQYF.

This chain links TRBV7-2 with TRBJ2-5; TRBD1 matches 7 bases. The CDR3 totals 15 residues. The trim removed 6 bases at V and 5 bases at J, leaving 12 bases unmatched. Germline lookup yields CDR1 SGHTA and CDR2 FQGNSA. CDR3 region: CASRLKGARSETQYF. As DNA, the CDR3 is TGTGCCAGCAGACTTAAGGGGGCGCGATCGGAGACCCAGTACTTC.

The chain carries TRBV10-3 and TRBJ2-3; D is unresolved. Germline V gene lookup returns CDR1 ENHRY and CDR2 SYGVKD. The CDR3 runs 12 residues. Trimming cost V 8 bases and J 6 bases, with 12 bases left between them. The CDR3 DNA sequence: TGTGCCATCGGCGTGGCGGCCGATACGCAGTATTTT. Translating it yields CAIGVAADTQYF.

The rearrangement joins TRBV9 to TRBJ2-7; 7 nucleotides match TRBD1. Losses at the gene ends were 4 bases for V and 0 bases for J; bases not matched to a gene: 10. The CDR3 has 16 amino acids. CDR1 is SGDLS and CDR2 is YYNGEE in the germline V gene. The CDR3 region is CASSLVGTDPSYEQYF. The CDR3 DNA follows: TGTGCCAGCAGCTTAGTCGGGACAGACCCCTCCTACGAGCAGTACTTC.

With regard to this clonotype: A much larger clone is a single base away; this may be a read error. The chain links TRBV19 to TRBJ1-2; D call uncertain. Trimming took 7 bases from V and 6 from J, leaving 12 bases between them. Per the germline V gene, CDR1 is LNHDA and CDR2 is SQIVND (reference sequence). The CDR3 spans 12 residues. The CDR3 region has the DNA TGTGCCAGTAATGAGAAAGGCCATGGCTACACCTTC. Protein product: CASNEKGHGYTF.

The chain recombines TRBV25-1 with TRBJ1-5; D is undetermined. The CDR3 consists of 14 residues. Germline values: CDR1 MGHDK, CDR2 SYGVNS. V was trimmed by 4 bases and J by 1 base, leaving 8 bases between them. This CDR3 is CASSGPGSNQPQHF. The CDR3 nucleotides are TGTGCCAGCAGTGGGCCGGGGAGCAATCAGCCCCAGCATTTT. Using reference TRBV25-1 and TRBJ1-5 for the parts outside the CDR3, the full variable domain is EADIYQTPRYLVIGTGKKITLECSQTMGHDKMYWYQQDPGMELHLIHYSYGVNSTEKGDLSSESTVSRIRTEHFPLTLESARPSHTSQYLCASSGPGSNQPQHFGDGTRLSIL.

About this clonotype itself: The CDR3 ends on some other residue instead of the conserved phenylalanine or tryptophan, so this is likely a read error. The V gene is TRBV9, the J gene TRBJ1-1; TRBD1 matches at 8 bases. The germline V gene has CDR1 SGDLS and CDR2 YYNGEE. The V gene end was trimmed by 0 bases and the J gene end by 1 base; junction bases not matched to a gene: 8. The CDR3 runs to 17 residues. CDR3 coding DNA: TGTGCCAGCAGCGTAGGGACAGGGTGGAAGACGAACACTGAAGCTTTCCTT. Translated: CASSVGTGWKTNTEAFL.

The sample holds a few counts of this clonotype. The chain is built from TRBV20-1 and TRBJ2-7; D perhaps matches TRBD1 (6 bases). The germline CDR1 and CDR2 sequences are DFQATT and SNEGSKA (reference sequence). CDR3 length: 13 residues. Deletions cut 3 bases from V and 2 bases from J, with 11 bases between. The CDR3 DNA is TGCAGTGCTAGTACAGGGAAGACCTACGAGCAGTACTTC. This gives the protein CSASTGKTYEQYF.

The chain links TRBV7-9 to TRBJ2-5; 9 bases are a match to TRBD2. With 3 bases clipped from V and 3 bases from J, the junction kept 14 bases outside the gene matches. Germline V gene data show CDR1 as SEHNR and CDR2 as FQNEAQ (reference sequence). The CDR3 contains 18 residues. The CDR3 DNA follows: TGTGCCAGCAGCTTGCGGGCGATCGATTCTAGCGGGAAAGAGACCCAGTACTTC. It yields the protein CASSLRAIDSSGKETQYF.

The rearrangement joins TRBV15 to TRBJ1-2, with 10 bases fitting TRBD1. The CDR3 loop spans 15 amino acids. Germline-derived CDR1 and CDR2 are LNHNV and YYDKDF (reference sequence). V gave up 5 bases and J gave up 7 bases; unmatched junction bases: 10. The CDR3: CATSPRDRGAVGYTF. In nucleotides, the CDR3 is TGTGCCACCAGCCCGCGGGACAGGGGCGCGGTTGGCTACACCTTC.

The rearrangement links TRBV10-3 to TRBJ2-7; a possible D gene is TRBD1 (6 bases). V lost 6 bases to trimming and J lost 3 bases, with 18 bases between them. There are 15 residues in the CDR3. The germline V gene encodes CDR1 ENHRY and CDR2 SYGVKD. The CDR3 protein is CAISQEMQGLYEQYF. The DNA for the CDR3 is TGTGCCATCAGCCAAGAGATGCAGGGGCTCTACGAGCAGTACTTC.

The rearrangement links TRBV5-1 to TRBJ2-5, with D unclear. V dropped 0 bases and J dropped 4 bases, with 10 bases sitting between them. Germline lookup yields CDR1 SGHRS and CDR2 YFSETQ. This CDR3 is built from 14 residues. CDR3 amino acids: CASSLGRRVETQYF. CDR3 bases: TGCGCCAGCAGCTTGGGTCGACGGGTAGAGACCCAGTACTTC.

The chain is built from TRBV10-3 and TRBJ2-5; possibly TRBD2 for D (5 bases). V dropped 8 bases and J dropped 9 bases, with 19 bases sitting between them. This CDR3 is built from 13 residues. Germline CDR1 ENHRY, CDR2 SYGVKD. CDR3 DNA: TGTGCCATCGGGGAGAGTAGCAATCAGCCCCAGTACTTC. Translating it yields CAIGESSNQPQYF.

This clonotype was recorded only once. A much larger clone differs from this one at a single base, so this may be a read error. The CDR3 here is CASSSGRVAGELFF. The CDR3 nucleotides read TGTGCCAGCAGCTCGGGCAGGGTGGCCGGGGAGCTGTTTTTT. This chain uses TRBV7-3 with TRBJ2-2; D possibly corresponds to TRBD1 (5 bases). The CDR3 consists of 14 residues. Germline V CDR1 and CDR2: SGHTA, FQGTGA. V lost 4 bases to trimming and J lost 6 bases, with 12 bases between them.